This T cell receptor beta chain was sequenced for a study of blood T cells in healthy people across ages. This clonotype was picked up a small number of times. Germline CDR1 reads SGHTA; CDR2 reads FQGNSA. Germline trimming cut 5 bases from V and 4 bases from J; bases unmatched to any gene: 2. This CDR3 is 14 amino acids long. Using a J-beta primer mix together with a sample-barcoded 5' primer, a second PCR was run for roughly 6 to 11 cycles. TCRdb reanalysed the 5' RACE reads using MiXCR and keeps one entry per CDR3 protein. The sample carries 650,000 to 1,000,000 distinct CDR3 sequences, approximately 35% recorded once.

J is TRBJ2-5 and V is TRBV7-2, with TRBD2 identical over 12 bases. This TCR came from a man aged 18 to 29 in good health. The specimen sequenced was blood. For the CDR3, the DNA is TGTGCCAGCAGCCAACTAGCGGGGGGAGAGACCCAGTACTTC. Its translation: CASSQLAGGETQYF.